This TCR beta chain was identified in a study of shared clonotypes between healthy human individuals. Every donor, a Caucasian adult, lived in Nashville, Tennessee. Researchers ran the assay at a deep level. The authors ran unsorted PBMC replicate PCRs on about 310 ng DNA, some 30,000 T cell genomes. This table comes from immunoSEQ multiplex PCR, and its TCRdb copy is limited to in-frame clones, with some not included. The sample has 400,000 to 600,000 clones, roughly 79% seen once. CDR3 size: 14 residues. V lost 5 bases, J lost 2 bases, and 13 bases lay in between. Germline CDR1 and CDR2: LNHDA and SQIVND (reference sequence).

The V gene is TRBV19, the J gene TRBJ2-7, with unresolved D. Material: PBMCs. The sequence was obtained from a woman between 35 and 50 years old in good health. Some clones in this sample may be carry-over from other donors' samples. DNA of the CDR3: TGTGCCAGTAGTGTGGCGCGGTTCCCCTACGAGCAGTACTTC. Translating gives CASSVARFPYEQYF.